This T cell receptor beta chain was retrieved from a study (dated by TCRdb to the mid-2010s). A note on this clonotype: The antigen this receptor binds is unknown. Per-base qualities were not stored, and no clone one base away is much larger.

The library relied on RT-PCR. TCRdb lists the instrument as Illumina MiSeq. TCRdb redid the processing of the public reads, applying fastp at Q25 and MiXCR, and retained in-frame beta chains. Each CDR3 protein gets just one entry, which takes the most common genes and DNA from the rows behind it. Within this sample are around 700,000 distinct CDR3 sequences, with over 12% of them counted one time only. The biggest ten clones account for 3.6% of the sample. The CDR3 spans 16 residues, from the cysteine through the phenylalanine. Kept here is only the CDR3 DNA, which spans 48 bases and is read in frame from base 1. The germline V gene (reference sequence) yields LNHDA for CDR1 and SQIVND for CDR2. Between the V and J ends, shortened by 4 bases and 0 bases respectively, the junction contains 15 bases.

The sample comprised memory CD4+ T cells from blood. The chain is assembled from TRBV19 and TRBJ2-5; perhaps TRBD2 is the D gene, with 6 bases matching. The TCR sequence derives from a female donor in good health, serving as a healthy control. The CDR3 region reads CASSKALGGYQETQYF. In nucleotides, the sequence is TGTGCCAGTAGTAAGGCCCTTGGAGGGTACCAAGAGACCCAGTACTTC.